The present T cell receptor (beta chain) was sequenced within a study of control samples from healthy donors and cancer patients. V lost 7 bases to trimming and J lost 2 bases, with 9 bases between them. CDR1 and CDR2 (germline): SGHRS, YFSETQ. The CDR3 spans 12 residues. The assay was immunoSEQ multiplex PCR, and TCRdb's table has in-frame clones only and misses some. The sample includes roughly 84,000 clones, 91% of them seen just once. This TCR derives from a man aged 50 to 60 in good health. J is TRBJ2-5 and V is TRBV5-1; no reliable D call. Sample: blood. The CDR3 DNA reads TGCGCCAGCCGCAATAGACAAGAGACCCAGTACTTC. Amino acids: CASRNRQETQYF.